This T cell receptor (beta chain) was recorded in a study of a mutant IDH1 vaccine in newly diagnosed glioma. Overall study context: Patients under treatment included around 60% males and 37.5% females and had a mean age of approximately 44 years. Most had both radiotherapy and temozolomide beforehand; others had only one.

Using immunoSEQ multiplex PCR, the repertoire was profiled, and TCRdb retains in-frame clones only, with some absent. The data hold about 54,000 clones, with roughly 84% observed a single time. The length of the CDR3 is 15 residues. CDR1 and CDR2 (germline): SGHVS, FQNEAQ. V shed 1 base, J shed 8 bases, and the junction held 5 bases outside the gene matches. Worth noting for this clone: Its antigen is not known.

Time point of the sample: week 35, safety follow-up. It was 300 ug of mutant IDH1 20-mer peptide that made up each vaccine dose, given with topical imiquimod. V and J are TRBV7-8 and TRBJ2-1; 10 nucleotides agree with TRBD2. The clonotype was recovered from a woman under 30 with glioma. This sample comprised PBMCs, obtained from a glioma patient whose treatment included an IDH1 peptide vaccine. CDR3 in DNA: TGTGCCAGCAGCTTAGTTAGCGGGAGGTCGTATGAGCAGTTCTTC. Residues: CASSLVSGRSYEQFF.